These 14 T cell receptor beta chains share one sample of origin, sequenced in a study of vaccination effects on CD4 cells after COVID-19. The antigens of these receptors remain unknown. TCRdb keeps only in-frame clones here, not all; method: immunoSEQ multiplex PCR. Of 35,000 to 55,000 clones in the sample, over 60% are singletons; the top ten hold about 3.7%. The culture ran for around nine days, and then CD4+ T cells were isolated. A PCR test confirmed that the person had SARS-CoV-2 infection between March and December 2020. The vaccine given was either BNT162b2 or mRNA-1273, in two doses. The sample in question was CD4+ T cells from PBMCs cultured without peptide, obtained after COVID-19 vaccination. The receptor set was obtained from a human donor who had a prior SARS-CoV-2 infection.

This chain connects TRBV6-1 to TRBJ1-6; D possibly corresponds to TRBD1 (6 bases). In germline, CDR1 is MNHNS, CDR2 SASEGT. V dropped 3 bases and J dropped 1 base, with 10 bases sitting between them. The CDR3 sequence is 16 residues long. This chain's CDR3 is CASSDIQGSYNSPLHF. CDR3 nucleotide sequence: TGTGCCAGCAGTGATATCCAGGGGTCCTATAATTCACCCCTCCACTTT.

This chain connects TRBV11-2 to TRBJ2-7; D gene ambiguous. This CDR3 has 14 amino acids. Trimming removed 0 bases from V and 2 bases from J, with 8 bases in between. In germline, CDR1 is SGHAT, CDR2 FQNNGV. Written as DNA, the CDR3 is TGTGCCAGCAGCTTAGATCGGGTCACCTACGAGCAGTACTTC. The encoded protein is CASSLDRVTYEQYF.

This chain uses TRBV5-4 with TRBJ2-2; TRBD2 agrees at 8 bases. J gave up 4 bases and V 4 bases, and 9 bases lay outside the gene matches. Per germline, CDR1 SGHNT and CDR2 YYREEE (reference sequence). CDR3 length: 16 residues. Here the CDR3 DNA reads TGTGCCAGCAGCGGGTCGGGGGGGCCGGTCACCGGGGAGCTGTTTTTT. It translates to CASSGSGGPVTGELFF.

In DNA form, the CDR3 reads TGTGCCAGCTCACTACTCGGTGTCGGGGTGAGCTCCTACGAGCAGTACTTC. Protein: CASSLLGVGVSSYEQYF. The genes are TRBV18 and TRBJ2-7, with D tentatively TRBD2 (5 bases). The CDR3 contains 17 residues. Trimming left V 4 bases short and J 0 bases short, with 19 bases between. The V gene's germline CDR1 is KGHSH and CDR2 LQKENI.

The CDR3 bases are TGTGCCAGCAGCTTACTAGCGGGGGGGCGCTACGAGCAGTACTTC. Translation: CASSLLAGGRYEQYF. The chain joins TRBV5-4 to TRBJ2-7, with 13 bases that match TRBD2. The CDR3 consists of 15 residues. CDR1 SGHNT and CDR2 YYREEE come from the germline V gene (reference sequence). The V segment lost 2 bases and the J segment 3 bases; nucleotides outside the gene matches: 2. The full variable domain, rest sourced from reference TRBV5-4 and TRBJ2-7, is ETGVTQSPTHLIKTRGQQVTLRCSSQSGHNTVSWYQQALGQGPQFIFQYYREEENGRGNFPPRFSGLQFPNYSSELNVNALELDDSALYLCASSLLAGGRYEQYFGPGTRLTVT.

The chain uses TRBV21-1 and TRBJ2-1. TRBV21-1 is classified as a pseudogene. The CDR3 consists of 13 residues. CDR3 DNA sequence: TGTGCCAGCAGCAAAGGGGTCAACAATGAGCAGTTCTTC. Amino acid sequence: CASSKGVNNEQFF.

V usage is TRBV10-3 and J usage is TRBJ2-7; TRBD2 aligns across 13 bases. V trimming: 2 bases; J trimming: 4 bases; junction bases outside the gene matches: 2. The CDR3 runs 15 residues. Germline CDR1 and CDR2: ENHRY and SYGVKD. In DNA form, the CDR3 reads TGTGCCATCAGTGAGACGACTAGCGGGAGGTACGAGCAGTACTTC. This translates into CAISETTSGRYEQYF.

This clone was seen more than once but under ten times. This sequence joins TRBV6-1 and TRBJ2-5; 10 bases agree with TRBD2. Germline V CDR1 and CDR2: MNHNS, SASEGT. The CDR3 consists of 16 residues. The J segment lost 5 bases and the V segment lost 0 bases, leaving 6 bases of the junction unmatched. CDR3 protein: CASSEASLAGEETQYF. The CDR3 DNA reads as TGTGCCAGCAGTGAAGCGTCCCTAGCGGGGGAGGAGACCCAGTACTTC.

This clone was detected a few times. V and J are TRBV30 and TRBJ1-6; D not certain. Per the germline V gene, CDR1 is GTSNPN and CDR2 is SVGIG (reference sequence). V was clipped by 1 base and J by 3 bases, with 7 bases between them. This CDR3 is built from 14 residues. CDR3 protein: CAWSAGVYNSPLHF. The CDR3, as DNA: TGTGCCTGGAGTGCGGGTGTCTATAATTCACCCCTCCACTTT.

This clone was seen more than once but under ten times. The chain links TRBV6-5 to TRBJ1-6; possible D gene TRBD1, 5 bases. Germline loops: CDR1 MNHEY, CDR2 SVGAGI. This CDR3 has 15 residues. V was pared by 5 bases and J by 10 bases, with 18 bases between. The CDR3 loop is CASSPRQGVRSPLHF. The CDR3 DNA sequence: TGTGCCAGCAGTCCCCGGCAGGGTGTCAGATCACCCCTCCACTTT.

The genes are TRBV2 and TRBJ2-5; D ambiguous. Trimming cost V 7 bases and J 5 bases, with 14 bases left between them. CDR3 length: 13 residues. Germline V gene data show CDR1 as SNHLY and CDR2 as FYNNEI. CDR3 DNA sequence: TGTGCCAGCATAAAGCCCCACGGGGAGACCCAGTACTTC. The encoded protein is CASIKPHGETQYF.

This clone was seen once. The CDR3 sequence: CASSIGGLAGGLDNEQFF. The CDR3 DNA is TGTGCCAGCTCCATAGGGGGGCTAGCGGGGGGGCTTGACAATGAGCAGTTCTTC. The V and J genes are TRBV7-3 and TRBJ2-1; 12 nucleotides agree with TRBD2. The CDR3 has 18 amino acids. V was clipped by 8 bases and J by 5 bases; unmatched bases: 16. Germline CDR1 reads SGHTA; CDR2 reads FQGTGA.

The J gene is TRBJ2-2, the V gene TRBV5-5; D perhaps matches TRBD2 (6 bases). CDR1 SGHKS and CDR2 YYEKEE come from the germline V gene (reference sequence). Trimming took 1 base from V and 3 from J, leaving 10 bases between them. The CDR3 is made up of 15 amino acids. The CDR3 DNA follows: TGTGCCAGCAGCTTGACCTGGGGGGACACCGGGGAGCTGTTTTTT. Residues: CASSLTWGDTGELFF.

The V gene is TRBV30, the J gene TRBJ2-5; the D is unclear. The length of the CDR3 is 12 residues. V lost 2 bases, J lost 7 bases, and 11 bases lay in between. Germline CDR1 reads GTSNPN; CDR2 reads SVGIG (reference sequence). The CDR3 reads CAWSPIPGTQYF. The CDR3 DNA is TGTGCCTGGAGTCCCATCCCAGGGACCCAGTACTTC.